One T cell receptor beta chain is described in this entry. Its antigen remains unknown. These data originate in a study of T cells in Graves' hyperthyroidism and ophthalmopathy. Whole-study results and caveats: Blood samples included most of the expanded thyroid clonotypes exceeding 0.001.

Amplification targeted TCR beta CDR3 regions from RNA transcripts. TCR CDR3 underwent first-round RT-PCR with the HTBI primer set. From the multiplex PCR reads, TCRdb called clonotypes with MiXCR, one entry per CDR3 protein. Of about 620,000 distinct CDR3 sequences in the sample, 15% to 20% are singletons; the top ten hold approximately 3.9%. Using 9.5 to 10 ml of fresh peripheral blood, PBMCs were prepared. V dropped 5 bases and J dropped 4; count of bases not matched to a gene: 8. CDR3 length: 17 amino acids. The germline V gene has CDR1 MDHEN and CDR2 SYDVKM. The receptor's source is a woman aged 25 to 39 with Graves' hyperthyroidism. The sample consisted of blood. The chain recombines TRBV28 with TRBJ2-7; the match to TRBD2 covers 16 bases. The CDR3 region is CASSNSGLAGGRYEQYF. The CDR3 DNA follows: TGTGCCAGCAGTAACTCGGGACTAGCGGGAGGGCGGTACGAGCAGTACTTC.